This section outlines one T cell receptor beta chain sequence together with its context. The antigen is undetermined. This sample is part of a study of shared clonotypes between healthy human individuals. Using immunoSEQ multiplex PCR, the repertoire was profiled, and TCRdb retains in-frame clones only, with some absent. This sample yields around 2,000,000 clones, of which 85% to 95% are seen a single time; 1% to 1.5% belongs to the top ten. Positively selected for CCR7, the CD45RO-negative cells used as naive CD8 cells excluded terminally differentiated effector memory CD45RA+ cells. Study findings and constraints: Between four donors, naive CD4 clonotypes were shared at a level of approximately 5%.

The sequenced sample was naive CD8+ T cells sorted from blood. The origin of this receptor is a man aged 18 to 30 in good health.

The CDR3 loop is CASSSGRNEQFF. The CDR3 nucleotides read TGTGCCAGCAGTAGCGGGAGAAATGAGCAGTTCTTC. J is TRBJ2-1 and V is TRBV9; 9 bases match TRBD2. V lost 5 bases to trimming and J lost 7 bases; unmatched junction nucleotides: 1. CDR1 and CDR2 (germline): SGDLS, YYNGEE. CDR3 length: 12 residues. The entire variable domain, with the rest obtained from reference TRBV9 and TRBJ2-1, is as follows: DSGVTQTPKHLITATGQRVTLRCSPRSGDLSVYWYQQSLDQGLQFLIQYYNGEERAKGNILERFSAQQFPDLHSELNLSSLELGDSALYFCASSSGRNEQFFGPGTRLTVL.